The 27 T cell receptor beta chains in this list originate from one sample, sequenced in a study of tumor-infiltrating lymphocytes in primary liver carcinoma. Taking about 18-30 mg of unsorted bulk tissue, the authors co-extracted RNA and DNA. TCR beta cDNA came from 400 to 500 ng total RNA, primed with a constant-region primer. Construction of TCR beta libraries relied on three successive nested multiplex PCR rounds employing slightly modified ARM-PCR. The study ran its first two PCR rounds for about 11 cycles each, using TRBV1-TRBV30 forward primers and a C-beta reverse primer. TCRdb independently ran MiXCR on the multiplex PCR reads; one entry per CDR3 protein. This sample has more than 90,000 distinct CDR3 sequences, with approximately 70% found just once. Sequencing was carried out using liver tumor tissue from sampling region 2. Subset noted: tumor region T2, inferior pole. The receptors come from a woman aged 60 to 75 with primary liver carcinoma and hepatitis B virus infection.

Turning to this clonotype: Given a much more abundant clone one base away, this may be a read error. The rearrangement uses TRBV6-1 and TRBJ2-7; unclear D gene. The germline V gene encodes CDR1 MNHNS and CDR2 SASEGT. Trimming cost V 3 bases and J 2 bases, with 11 bases left between them. The CDR3 consists of 14 residues. In nucleotides, the CDR3 is TGTGCCAGCAGTGAGGTCTGCACAGCCTACGAGCAGTACTTC. Its translation: CASSEVCTAYEQYF.

Only a few counts were recorded for this clonotype. The V gene is TRBV7-3, the J gene TRBJ2-7; D not resolved. Trimming removed 0 bases at V and 5 bases at J, with 8 bases between. The CDR3 spans 13 residues. The germline V gene has CDR1 SGHTA and CDR2 FQGTGA. CDR3 bases: TGTGCCAGCAGCTTAACGGTTCGGGACGAGCAGTACTTC. Amino acids: CASSLTVRDEQYF.

The chain uses TRBV29-1 and TRBJ2-7; tentatively, D is TRBD1 (6 bases). CDR1 is SQVTM, CDR2 ANQGSEA, per germline. This CDR3 spans 12 amino acids. The V end lost 6 bases, the J end lost 0 bases, and 9 bases lay between the germline ends. CDR3 residues: CSVRGSSYEQYF. As DNA, the CDR3 is TGCAGCGTCAGGGGAAGCTCCTACGAGCAGTACTTC.

This clonotype appeared many times. V usage is TRBV29-1 and J usage is TRBJ1-2; 7 bases are a match to TRBD1. The germline gives CDR1 SQVTM, CDR2 ANQGSEA. The CDR3 is 12 amino acids. Trimming removed 6 bases from V and 2 bases from J; junction bases left unmatched: 3. In DNA, the CDR3 is TGCAGCGTGGGGGACAGAAACTATGGCTACACCTTC. Translated: CSVGDRNYGYTF. Full variable domain (missing parts from reference TRBV29-1 and TRBJ1-2): SAVISQKPSRDICQRGTSLTIQCQVDSQVTMMFWYRQQPGQSLTLIATANQGSEATYESGFVIDKFPISRPNLTFSTLTVSNMSPEDSSIYLCSVGDRNYGYTFGSGTRLTVV.

In its sample, this clonotype was seen many times. V is TRBV4-1 and J is TRBJ2-2; TRBD2 aligns across 13 bases. After removal of 4 bases from V and 5 bases from J, the junction contained 22 bases not matched to a gene. The CDR3 is 22 amino acids. Looked up from germline, CDR1 is MGHRA and CDR2 is YSYEKL. The CDR3 nucleotides read TGCGCCAGCAGCCTAGGTCCCCCAACCGGACTAGCGGGAGTCGGAGGAACCGGGGAGCTGTTTTTT. Protein sequence: CASSLGPPTGLAGVGGTGELFF.

Remarks on this clonotype: The junction and the germline gene differ at one end; a read error may be behind it. The rearrangement joins TRBV5-4 to TRBJ2-5; 9 bases align to TRBD2. Germline CDR1 and CDR2: SGHNT and YYREEE (reference sequence). The length of the CDR3 is 16 residues. The CDR3 spells CASSLALAGLGVTQNF. In DNA, the CDR3 is TGTGCCAGCAGCTTGGCTCTAGCGGGGCTTGGAGTGACCCAGAACTTC.

This clonotype was found many times. The chain recombines TRBV24-1 with TRBJ2-5, with unresolved D. The CDR3 contains 15 residues. The ends were cut back, 3 bases at V and 0 bases at J, with 10 bases in the middle. Germline lookup yields CDR1 KGHDR and CDR2 SFDVKD. CDR3 coding DNA: TGTGCCACCAGTGATCGGCAGGCGCACCAAGAGACCCAGTACTTC. Translating gives CATSDRQAHQETQYF.

The chain combines TRBV14 with TRBJ1-2; no clear D. The CDR3 totals 13 residues. From germline, CDR1 is SGHDN and CDR2 FVKESK. V lost 2 bases to trimming and J lost 4 bases, with 8 bases between them. The CDR3 here is CASSQRRFYGYTF. CDR3 in DNA: TGTGCCAGCAGCCAAAGACGGTTCTATGGCTACACCTTC.

This clonotype was recorded at least ten times. The chain's CDR3 is CASSHQWGEWYF. CDR3 sequence (DNA): TGTGCCAGCAGCCACCAGTGGGGCGAGTGGTACTTC. The V gene is TRBV28, the J gene TRBJ2-7; a weak D match, TRBD1 (5 bases). This CDR3 comprises 12 residues. CDR1 is MDHEN, CDR2 SYDVKM, per germline. V was clipped by 6 bases and J by 12 bases, with 18 bases between them.

This clonotype has a single count. Just one base apart from a much larger clone, this may be a read error. This sequence joins TRBV7-8 and TRBJ1-1, with D uncertain. Germline loops: CDR1 SGHVS, CDR2 FQNEAQ. This CDR3 contains 14 residues. V gave up 6 bases and J gave up 1 base, with 12 bases separating them. The CDR3 DNA reads TGTGCCAGCAGGGAAGCGGCGGGGAACACTGAAGCTTTCTTT. It is translated as CASREAAGNTEAFF. The variable domain in full, with the rest retrieved from reference TRBV7-8 and TRBJ1-1, is GAGVSQSPRYKVAKRGQDVALRCDPISGHVSLFWYQQALGQGPEFLTYFQNEAQLDKSGLPSDRFFAERPEGSVSTLKIQRTQQEDSAVYLCASREAAGNTEAFFGQGTRLTVV.

Note on this clonotype: It may be a read error: a sequence one base away is much more abundant. This chain joins TRBV7-9 and TRBJ2-3; possibly TRBD1 for D (5 bases). This CDR3 has 15 residues. In germline, CDR1 is SEHNR, CDR2 FQNEAQ (reference sequence). The CDR3 sequence: CASSLVLGSRDTHYF. CDR3 coding DNA: TGTGCCAGCAGCTTAGTACTGGGCAGCAGGGATACGCACTATTTT.

Concerning this clonotype itself: Germline and junction disagree at one end, which may indicate a read error. The chain couples TRBV4-1 to TRBJ1-2, with D unclear. This CDR3 contains 12 residues. Looked up from germline, CDR1 is MGHRA and CDR2 is YSYEKL. CDR3 sequence (DNA): TGCGCCAGCGCTCGGGAGAACTATGACTACACCTTC. Its protein is CASARENYDYTF.

To note about this clonotype: The junction and the germline gene differ at one end; a read error may be behind it. The V and J genes are TRBV11-2 and TRBJ1-1; possible D gene TRBD1, 5 bases. Germline V gene lookup returns CDR1 SGHAT and CDR2 FQNNGV. The CDR3 has 15 amino acids. CDR3 bases: TGTGCCAGCAGCCGGGGGGAGGGGTTGAGCACTAAAGCTTTCTTT. Translating it yields CASSRGEGLSTKAFF.

This chain connects TRBV28 to TRBJ2-3, with 9 bases that match TRBD2. CDR3 size: 16 residues. Trimming at V came to 4 bases and at J to 0 bases, leaving 5 bases not matched to a gene. Germline V gene sequence: CDR1 MDHEN, CDR2 SYDVKM. CDR3 sequence reads: CASSSLAGTSTDTQYF. Here the CDR3 DNA reads TGTGCCAGCAGTTCTCTAGCGGGGACTAGCACAGATACGCAGTATTTT.

This clonotype showed up just a few times. Just one base apart from a much larger clone, this may be a read error. This chain uses TRBV4-1 with TRBJ2-5; 9 nucleotides match TRBD2. Germline V gives CDR1 MGHRA, CDR2 YSYEKL. This CDR3 is 17 amino acids long. CDR3 protein: CASSLSPTSGPQGTQYF. DNA for the CDR3: TGCGCCAGCAGCCTTTCCCCGACTAGCGGACCCCAAGGGACCCAGTACTTC.

A remark on this clonotype: This CDR3 is missing its conserved last phenylalanine or tryptophan, likely due to a read error. V and J are TRBV2 and TRBJ2-1; either TRBD1 or TRBD2 may fit D (5 bases each). The CDR3 consists of 12 residues. The V end was cut by 8 bases, the J end by 6 bases, with 11 bases between. Germline V lookup: CDR1 SNHLY, CDR2 FYNNEI. CDR3 bases: TGTGCCAGCTTTAGTGGGGGCAATGAGCAGTTCTCC. Protein: CASFSGGNEQFS.

A word on this clonotype: Because the CDR3 is missing its conserved closing phenylalanine or tryptophan, this is likely a read error. The chain links TRBV29-1 to TRBJ2-3; 10 positions match TRBD2. Looked up from germline, CDR1 is SQVTM and CDR2 is ANQGSEA. The CDR3 has 16 amino acids. The CDR3 loop reads CSIDGTSVERRDAQYL. The CDR3 DNA is TGCAGCATTGACGGGACTAGCGTAGAGAGGAGAGATGCGCAGTATTTG.

Here the CDR3 DNA reads TGTGCCAGCAGCCACCACATCGGCAGCGGCGGAACAGACAATGAGCAGTTCTTC. Translated, it gives CASSHHIGSGGTDNEQFF. The chain uses TRBV6-1 and TRBJ2-1; D may be TRBD2 (5 bases). Per germline, CDR1 MNHNS and CDR2 SASEGT. This CDR3 has 18 amino acids. Trimming cost V 6 bases and J 5 bases, with 26 bases left between them.

About this clonotype: A much larger clone is a single base away; this may be a read error. V gene TRBV24-1 combines with J gene TRBJ2-5; D gene unclear. Germline values: CDR1 KGHDR, CDR2 SFDVKD. CDR3 length: 13 amino acids. The CDR3 loop reads CATSDFRKETQHF. For the CDR3, the DNA is TGTGCCACCAGTGATTTCCGGAAAGAGACCCAGCACTTC.

This clonotype was recorded many times. The gene calls are TRBV28 and TRBJ1-1, with D possibly TRBD1 on 6 matching bases. The CDR3 is 14 residues long. Between the trimmed V and J ends, which lost 9 bases and 4 bases, there was a span of 18 bases. Germline CDR1 is MDHEN and CDR2 is SYDVKM. CDR3 in amino acids: CASWAGDGGTEAFF. In DNA, the CDR3 is TGTGCCAGTTGGGCAGGGGATGGAGGCACTGAAGCTTTCTTT.

Remarks on this clonotype: Since the CDR3 does not end with the conserved phenylalanine or tryptophan, this likely comes from a read error. The chain has TRBV12-3 or TRBV12-4 and TRBJ2-7, with D unclear. The germline V and J ends were trimmed by 6 bases and 2 bases, with 20 bases remaining between them. The CDR3 spans 16 residues. For the CDR3, the DNA is TGTGCCAGCAGCCCACGACTTCCCTCGTTCACCTACGAGCAGTACCTC. The encoded protein is CASSPRLPSFTYEQYL.

This clonotype was recorded only once. The CDR3 does not end in the conserved phenylalanine or tryptophan, so this is likely a read error. The chain carries TRBV6-6 and TRBJ2-7, with no clear D. The CDR3 totals 13 residues. Germline V lookup: CDR1 MNHNY, CDR2 SVGAGI (reference sequence). Trimming cost V 5 bases and J 4 bases, with 12 bases left between them. The CDR3 DNA reads TGTGCCAGCAGTCTCCAGGCCTCATACGAGCAGTACTAC. Encoded protein: CASSLQASYEQYY.

This clonotype was seen many times. This chain joins TRBV6-1 and TRBJ2-7, with D hard to call. The CDR3 sequence is 14 residues long. V dropped 7 bases and J dropped 4 bases, with 17 bases sitting between them. From germline, CDR1 is MNHNS and CDR2 SASEGT. The chain's CDR3 is CASKRDGPPYEQYF. The CDR3 nucleotides are TGTGCCAGCAAGAGAGATGGGCCCCCATACGAGCAGTACTTC.

With regard to this clonotype: Being one base from a much bigger clone, this may be a read error. The V gene is TRBV5-6, the J gene TRBJ2-1; D unresolved. CDR1 is SGHDT, CDR2 YYEEEE, per germline. The V end lost 0 bases, the J end lost 9 bases, and 16 bases lay between the germline ends. There are 15 residues in the CDR3. Here the CDR3 reads CASSLVQRNVCEQFF. CDR3 coding DNA: TGTGCCAGCAGCTTGGTTCAGCGCAATGTTTGTGAGCAGTTCTTC.

The chain combines TRBV7-8 with TRBJ1-5; possibly TRBD1 for D (5 bases). Germline values: CDR1 SGHVS, CDR2 FQNEAQ. The CDR3 totals 15 residues. V was clipped by 5 bases and J by 13 bases, with 24 bases between them. The CDR3 loop reads CASSPSTGGLQTQHF. In nucleotides, the CDR3 is TGTGCCAGCAGCCCAAGTACCGGGGGGTTACAGACTCAGCATTTT.

The chain employs TRBV12-3 or TRBV12-4 and TRBJ2-7; D might be TRBD1 (5 bases). The CDR3 is made up of 12 amino acids. V was shortened by 6 bases and J by 8 bases, with 14 bases between the two germline ends. CDR3 nucleotide sequence: TGTGCCAGCAGCGCACAGGTGGGGAAGCAGTACTTC. Its protein product is CASSAQVGKQYF.

Points on this clonotype: Here the CDR3 omits its conserved ending phenylalanine or tryptophan, so a read error is the likely source. The V and J genes are TRBV30 and TRBJ2-1; D gene unclear. CDR3 size: 12 residues. Trimming left V 7 bases short and J 5 bases short, with 12 bases between. Germline V lookup: CDR1 GTSNPN, CDR2 SVGIG (reference sequence). The CDR3 DNA reads as TGTGCCTTGAGGCGGCGGAACAATGAGCAGTTCCTC. Translating gives CALRRRNNEQFL.